Below are 20 T cell receptor beta chains sequenced from a single sample in a study of human T cells and chemical hapten exposure. As to time point: patch test 2, 6 weeks after DPC sensitization. Treatment described: therapeutic diphenylcyclopropenone sensitization with weekly scalp DPC. Each CDR3 protein is one row after TCRdb ran MiXCR on the RACE reads. There are over 100,000 distinct CDR3 sequences in the sample; less than 10% occur only once, and 3% to 3.5% lies in the top ten. The source was whole blood, collected in connection with sensitization to the hapten diphenylcyclopropenone (DPC). The receptors were sampled from a woman in her thirties or forties with alopecia areata. Some clones in this sample may be carry-over from other donors' samples.

V usage is TRBV4-2 and J usage is TRBJ2-1; D gene ambiguous. Trimming pared 1 base from V and 5 bases from J, leaving 21 bases between. The CDR3 extends over 18 amino acids. Per germline, CDR1 LGHNA and CDR2 YNFKEQ. Written as DNA, the CDR3 is TGTGCCAGCAGCCAAGCGGTCGTCCCCCCTGGCAACCACAATGAGCAGTTCTTC. Translating gives CASSQAVVPPGNHNEQFF.

This clonotype came up a few times. The chain links TRBV12-3 or TRBV12-4 to TRBJ2-7; 7 positions agree with TRBD1. The trim removed 4 bases at V and 5 bases at J, leaving 11 bases unmatched. The CDR3 contains 15 residues. The DNA for the CDR3 is TGTGCCAGCAGTTCCTCGACAGGGTCTAGGGACGAGCAGTACTTC. Translation gives CASSSSTGSRDEQYF.

This clonotype was seen only a few times. This chain uses TRBV4-2 with TRBJ2-7; possibly TRBD1 for D (5 bases). The V end lost 0 bases, the J end lost 2 bases, and 14 bases lay between the germline ends. This CDR3 contains 16 residues. Germline V CDR1 and CDR2: LGHNA, YNFKEQ. As DNA, the CDR3 is TGTGCCAGCAGCCAAGATGGGCTATGGGGCACCTACGAGCAGTACTTC. This codes for CASSQDGLWGTYEQYF.

This clonotype was seen more than once but under ten times. This chain links TRBV29-1 with TRBJ2-1; tentative D call: TRBD1 (5 bases). This CDR3 is built from 15 residues. Per germline, CDR1 SQVTM and CDR2 ANQGSEA. V gave up 1 base and J gave up 2 bases, with 12 bases separating them. CDR3: CSVEGPRVPYNEQFF. CDR3 nucleotide sequence: TGCAGCGTTGAAGGTCCCAGGGTCCCCTACAATGAGCAGTTCTTC.

This clonotype has at least ten counts. The chain carries TRBV10-3 and TRBJ1-1; D might be TRBD1 (5 bases). The CDR3 length is 13 residues. Germline V lookup: CDR1 ENHRY, CDR2 SYGVKD. Trimming shortened V by 2 bases and J by 6 bases, and 10 bases separated the two germline ends. CDR3 loop: CAISEMIQAEAFF. The CDR3, as DNA: TGTGCCATCAGTGAGATGATACAGGCTGAAGCTTTCTTT.

The V and J genes are TRBV6-1 and TRBJ2-3; 13 bases agree with TRBD2. The CDR3 spans 18 residues. V was clipped by 7 bases and J by 6 bases; unmatched bases: 16. Looked up from germline, CDR1 is MNHNS and CDR2 is SASEGT. This chain's CDR3 is CASKERGTSGVFRDTQYF. The CDR3, as DNA: TGTGCCAGCAAAGAACGAGGGACTAGCGGGGTGTTCCGGGATACGCAGTATTTT.

The J gene is TRBJ1-2, the V gene TRBV4-1; D gene uncertain. Trimming pared 1 base from V and 4 bases from J, leaving 10 bases between. This CDR3 has 14 amino acids. Germline values: CDR1 MGHRA, CDR2 YSYEKL. DNA for the CDR3: TGCGCCAGCAGCCAAGTCGGGCCCGTCTATGGCTACACCTTC. Amino acids: CASSQVGPVYGYTF.

This clonotype has a handful of counts. The chain has TRBV29-1 and TRBJ1-2; TRBD1 matches 7 bases. Germline V gene lookup returns CDR1 SQVTM and CDR2 ANQGSEA. After removal of 6 bases from V and 3 bases from J, the junction contained 10 bases not matched to a gene. This CDR3 region has 14 residues. The CDR3 nucleotides read TGCAGCGTAGCCGGGACAGAAGGAGACTATGGCTACACCTTC. Amino acid sequence: CSVAGTEGDYGYTF.

Ten or more counts support this clonotype. The chain carries TRBV7-9 and TRBJ2-2, with D uncertain. CDR3 size: 14 residues. With 5 bases removed from V and 5 bases from J, the gap between germline ends came to 12 bases. Germline values: CDR1 SEHNR, CDR2 FQNEAQ (reference sequence). The CDR3: CASSRTEQTGELFF. The CDR3 bases are TGTGCCAGCAGCCGCACGGAGCAAACCGGGGAGCTGTTTTTT.

The chain carries TRBV19 and TRBJ1-1; perhaps TRBD1 as D (5 bases). The germline V gene has CDR1 LNHDA and CDR2 SQIVND (reference sequence). The CDR3 is 13 amino acids. V was cut by 4 bases and J by 3 bases, with 9 bases left in between. In DNA, the CDR3 is TGTGCCAGTAGTAGGAGACAGCACACTGAAGCTTTCTTT. Its protein is CASSRRQHTEAFF. Combining the CDR3 with reference TRBV19 and TRBJ1-1 gives the whole variable domain DGGITQSPKYLFRKEGQNVTLSCEQNLNHDAMYWYRQDPGQGLRLIYYSQIVNDFQKGDIAEGYSVSREKKESFPLTVTSAQKNPTAFYLCASSRRQHTEAFFGQGTRLTVV.

This clonotype was found a few times. V gene TRBV5-1 combines with J gene TRBJ1-1; a possible D gene is TRBD1 (5 bases). The CDR3 covers 14 residues. Trimming removed 0 bases at V and 7 bases at J, with 13 bases between. Germline V gene lookup returns CDR1 SGHRS and CDR2 YFSETQ. CDR3 sequence (DNA): TGCGCCAGCAGCTTGGTGTCTACAGGTCGTGAAGCTTTCTTT. This translates into CASSLVSTGREAFF.

This clonotype has ten or more counts. This CDR3 fails to terminate in the conserved phenylalanine or tryptophan, so it likely reflects a read error. The chain has TRBV7-9 and TRBJ2-7; the match to TRBD1 covers 8 bases. Germline CDR1 SEHNR, CDR2 FQNEAQ (reference sequence). CDR3 length: 16 residues. With 1 base clipped from V and 6 bases from J, the junction kept 11 bases outside the gene matches. CDR3 DNA: TGTGCCAGCAGCTTAGTGGGCAGGGGGCGATCAAGCGAGCAGTACCTC. Translated: CASSLVGRGRSSEQYL.

This clonotype was recorded many times. V and J are TRBV7-9 and TRBJ1-3; D is undetermined. Germline-derived CDR1 and CDR2 are SEHNR and FQNEAQ (reference sequence). Trimming removed 5 bases at V and 3 bases at J, with 11 bases between. The CDR3 is 14 residues long. The CDR3 is CASSHGGVGNTIYF. In DNA form, the CDR3 reads TGTGCCAGCAGCCACGGAGGAGTTGGAAACACCATATATTTT. The whole variable domain, filled in from reference TRBV7-9 and TRBJ1-3, reads DTGVSQNPRHKITKRGQNVTFRCDPISEHNRLYWYRQTLGQGPEFLTYFQNEAQLEKSRLLSDRFSAERPKGSFSTLEIQRTEQGDSAMYLCASSHGGVGNTIYFGEGSWLTVV.

This clonotype was seen ten or more times. The chain employs TRBV9 and TRBJ2-5; D unresolved. Germline assignment: CDR1 SGDLS and CDR2 YYNGEE. V dropped 0 bases and J dropped 4 bases, with 10 bases sitting between them. The CDR3 sequence is 14 residues long. This CDR3 reads CASSVEGAPETQYF. The CDR3 region has the DNA TGTGCCAGCAGCGTAGAGGGCGCTCCAGAGACCCAGTACTTC.

This clonotype was recorded many times. The chain uses TRBV11-2 and TRBJ1-1; D gene uncertain. This CDR3 is built from 11 residues. Germline values: CDR1 SGHAT, CDR2 FQNNGV. V lost 5 bases and J lost 7, with 8 bases in between. CDR3 nucleotides: TGTGCCAGCAGCCTCGGTTTTGAAGCTTTCTTT. It translates to CASSLGFEAFF. The variable domain in full, completed from reference TRBV11-2 and TRBJ1-1, reads EAGVAQSPRYKIIEKRQSVAFWCNPISGHATLYWYQQILGQGPKLLIQFQNNGVVDDSQLPKDRFSAERLKGVDSTLKIQPAKLEDSAVYLCASSLGFEAFFGQGTRLTVV.

This clonotype was observed many times. This chain connects TRBV12-3 or TRBV12-4 to TRBJ2-2, with TRBD2 matching 7 bases. V was clipped by 7 bases and J by 7 bases; unmatched bases: 12. The CDR3 loop spans 15 amino acids. The CDR3 spells CASTPERGRGGELFF. DNA of the CDR3: TGTGCCAGCACCCCTGAGCGGGGTAGGGGCGGGGAGCTGTTTTTT.

This clonotype came up a few times. The rearrangement joins TRBV2 to TRBJ2-1; D possibly corresponds to TRBD2 (6 bases). The V end lost 10 bases, the J end lost 0 bases, and 13 bases lay between the germline ends. This CDR3 has 14 residues. In germline, CDR1 is SNHLY, CDR2 FYNNEI. CDR3 DNA sequence: TGTGCCAACACTCGGGGGAGCTCCTACAATGAGCAGTTCTTC. Translation: CANTRGSSYNEQFF.

This clonotype appeared many times. The genes are TRBV5-1 and TRBJ2-1, with 10 nucleotides matching TRBD2. Germline V lookup: CDR1 SGHRS, CDR2 YFSETQ. CDR3 size: 16 residues. The junction had 7 bases not matched to a gene; V was cut back by 0 bases and J by 7 bases. The CDR3 nucleotides read TGCGCCAGCAGCTTGGCCCCGGGACTAGCGAGTAATGAGCAGTTCTTC. Translated: CASSLAPGLASNEQFF.

The V call is TRBV5-4, the J call TRBJ2-2; D is tentatively TRBD1 or TRBD2 (6 bases each). CDR3 length equals 15 residues. Trimming stripped 4 bases from V and 3 bases from J, with 13 bases between. Germline CDR1 and CDR2: SGHNT and YYREEE (reference sequence). CDR3 DNA sequence: TGTGCCAGCAGCAAGGGCGGGACATACACCGGGGAGCTGTTTTTT. Translating it yields CASSKGGTYTGELFF. Supplemented by reference TRBV5-4 and TRBJ2-2, the full variable domain reads ETGVTQSPTHLIKTRGQQVTLRCSSQSGHNTVSWYQQALGQGPQFIFQYYREEENGRGNFPPRFSGLQFPNYSSELNVNALELDDSALYLCASSKGGTYTGELFFGEGSRLTVL.

The V gene is TRBV11-2, the J gene TRBJ2-7; D unclear. CDR1 and CDR2 (germline): SGHAT, FQNNGV. Trimming cost V 5 bases and J 2 bases, with 13 bases left between them. The CDR3 runs to 14 residues. The chain's CDR3 is CASSPDTVPYEQYF. DNA for the CDR3: TGTGCCAGCAGCCCTGACACAGTACCCTACGAGCAGTACTTC.